This passage covers 5 T cell receptor beta chains from one sample sequenced in a study of blood T cells in healthy people across ages. PCR was performed a second time for about 7 to 11 cycles using a sample-barcoded 5' primer and a J-beta primer mix. Using its own MiXCR run on the 5' RACE reads, TCRdb lists one record per CDR3 protein. This table holds over 1,200,000 distinct CDR3 sequences, almost 60% found once. The source material was blood. The receptors were sampled from a man aged 18-30 years in good health.

The chain couples TRBV14 to TRBJ2-3; D not resolved. The CDR3 runs to 14 residues. Germline V gene sequence: CDR1 SGHDN, CDR2 FVKESK. Trimming cost V 1 base and J 6 bases, with 11 bases left between them. CDR3 loop: CASSQGSAADTQYF. CDR3 nucleotide sequence: TGTGCCAGCAGCCAAGGTTCGGCAGCGGATACGCAGTATTTT.

In the case of this clonotype: A read error may produce the germline difference seen at one junction end. The chain couples TRBV5-1 to TRBJ2-4; 10 bases agree with TRBD2. The end of the DNA is better explained by TRBJ2-7, so the J call may be wrong. Germline V CDR1 and CDR2: SGHRS, YFSETQ. The CDR3 has 16 amino acids. CDR3 nucleotides: TGCGCCAGCAGCTTGGATCTAGCGGGGGTATCCTCCGAGCAGTACTTC. It is translated as CASSLDLAGVSSEQYF.

The chain joins TRBV7-8 to TRBJ2-7, with D perhaps TRBD2 (7 bases). The DNA end lines up better with TRBJ2-5; the J call may be wrong. This CDR3 spans 16 amino acids. Per germline, CDR1 SGHVS and CDR2 FQNEAQ. CDR3 coding DNA: TGTGCCAGCAGCTTAGCGCCCCGGGGGGCCGTTGAGACCCAGTACTTC. Translation: CASSLAPRGAVETQYF.

This sequence joins TRBV5-1 and TRBJ2-4; TRBD2 aligns across 7 bases. Per the germline V gene, CDR1 is SGHRS and CDR2 is YFSETQ. V lost 1 base and J lost 13; bases outside the gene matches: 14. This CDR3 has 15 residues. CDR3 coding DNA: TGCGCCAGCAGCTTGAGCGTGGGCGCCAGCGGGGAGCAGTACTTC. Amino acids: CASSLSVGASGEQYF.

The chain has TRBV11-2 and TRBJ2-3; 7 nucleotides agree with TRBD2. J gave up 2 bases and V 2 bases, and 10 bases lay outside the gene matches. CDR3 size: 17 residues. Germline V CDR1 and CDR2: SGHAT, FQNNGV. CDR3 coding DNA: TGTGCCAGCAGCTTACGCGGGGGATTTGGTAACACAGATACGCAGTATTTT. This gives the protein CASSLRGGFGNTDTQYF.